Sequencing of this TCR beta chain was carried out in a study of blood T cell repertoires in COVID-19. The wider study: From T cells, B-cell-depleted T cells, or PBMCs came the material, which was cDNA or gDNA.

Per the germline V gene, CDR1 is MNHEY and CDR2 is SMNVEV (reference sequence). This CDR3 has 15 amino acids. V was clipped by 5 bases and J by 4 bases; unmatched bases: 7. Original processing notes: Using reference gene primer amplification, nucleated cell counts were estimated. Data came from immunoSEQ multiplex PCR; TCRdb stores just in-frame clones and leaves some out. V and J calls and clone size are those listed in that table; D and trimming were worked out from the DNA. Here the sample spans 150,000 to 160,000 clones, about four fifths being singletons. The sequenced sample was peripheral blood. V usage is TRBV27 and J usage is TRBJ1-5, with 8 nucleotides matching TRBD1. The sequence was collected from an older woman with acute or convalescent COVID-19. As DNA, the CDR3 is TGTGCCAGCAGTCACCAGGGGGCAGGTAATCAGCCCCAGCATTTT. Encoded protein: CASSHQGAGNQPQHF.